The 26 T cell receptor beta chains in this list originate from one sample, sequenced in a study of blood T cell repertoires in COVID-19. TCRdb's copy holds only in-frame clones and misses some; the assay was immunoSEQ multiplex PCR. The repertoire holds about 250,000 clones, with just over 85% as singletons. Sequencing was carried out using peripheral blood. These receptors were collected from a man at least 80 years old with acute or convalescent COVID-19.

The chain carries TRBV9 and TRBJ2-3, with TRBD2 identical over 13 bases. Per germline, CDR1 SGDLS and CDR2 YYNGEE. This CDR3 has 18 residues. V lost 0 bases to trimming and J lost 5 bases; unmatched junction nucleotides: 9. The CDR3 bases are TGTGCCAGCAGCGTAGCCCAGACTAGCGGGGGGCGGAGAGATACGCAGTATTTT. Protein: CASSVAQTSGGRRDTQYF.

This chain joins TRBV5-1 and TRBJ1-6; D possibly corresponds to TRBD1 (5 bases). This CDR3 region has 14 residues. The V gene lost 4 bases and the J gene lost 8 bases, with 13 bases spanning the gap. Germline CDR1 SGHRS, CDR2 YFSETQ. CDR3 sequence: CASSLGTGDSPLHF. As DNA, the CDR3 is TGCGCCAGCAGCCTTGGGACTGGGGATTCACCCCTCCACTTT.

The chain couples TRBV12-3 or TRBV12-4 to TRBJ1-4; D possibly corresponds to TRBD1 (6 bases). This CDR3 contains 12 residues. Trimming removed 6 bases from V and 7 bases from J, with 9 bases in between. The chain's CDR3 is CASSRTVEKLFF. The CDR3 DNA is TGTGCCAGCAGCCGGACAGTTGAAAAACTGTTTTTT.

The J gene is TRBJ2-1, the V gene TRBV15; 10 nucleotides agree with TRBD1. The CDR3 sequence is 15 residues long. Per the germline V gene, CDR1 is LNHNV and CDR2 is YYDKDF (reference sequence). Losses at the gene ends were 1 base for V and 12 bases for J; bases not matched to a gene: 9. The CDR3 here is CATSRVVGTGARQFF. CDR3 DNA: TGTGCCACCAGCAGAGTCGTTGGGACAGGGGCAAGGCAGTTCTTC.

This chain uses TRBV10-3 with TRBJ2-5; 8 bases align to TRBD1. This CDR3 is 13 amino acids long. Trimming cost V 8 bases and J 5 bases; bases outside gene matches: 7. Per germline, CDR1 ENHRY and CDR2 SYGVKD. CDR3: CAIGGGQGETQYF. The CDR3 nucleotides read TGTGCCATCGGGGGAGGACAGGGTGAGACCCAGTACTTC.

J is TRBJ1-6 and V is TRBV5-8; no clear D gene. The V gene's germline CDR1 is SGHTS and CDR2 YDEGEE. The V end lost 1 base, the J end lost 3 bases, and 8 bases lay between the germline ends. This CDR3 is built from 15 residues. CDR3 sequence (DNA): TGTGCCAGCAGCTTGAGGAGGGACTATAATTCACCCCTCCACTTT. Its protein product is CASSLRRDYNSPLHF. Full variable domain (rest looked up from reference TRBV5-8 and TRBJ1-6): EAGVTQSPTHLIKTRGQQATLRCSPISGHTSVYWYQQALGLGLQFLLWYDEGEERNRGNFPPRFSGRQFPNYSSELNVNALELEDSALYLCASSLRRDYNSPLHFGNGTRLTVT.

The genes are TRBV27 and TRBJ2-1; 10 bases map to TRBD2. Trimming cost V 8 bases and J 7 bases; bases outside gene matches: 11. Germline V lookup: CDR1 MNHEY, CDR2 SMNVEV (reference sequence). This CDR3 has 15 residues. In DNA, the CDR3 is TGTGCCAGCTCCCCAGGGACTAGCGCCTTAAATGAGCAGTTCTTC. This gives the protein CASSPGTSALNEQFF.

This clone was recorded only once. J is TRBJ2-3 and V is TRBV24-1, with TRBD2 as a possible D gene (6 bases). The ends were cut back, 0 bases at V and 3 bases at J, with 9 bases in the middle. CDR3 length: 15 residues. Germline values: CDR1 KGHDR, CDR2 SFDVKD. The CDR3 sequence: CATSDLVGSTDTQYF. DNA of the CDR3: TGTGCCACCAGTGATTTGGTCGGGAGTACAGATACGCAGTATTTT.

The chain couples TRBV18 to TRBJ1-3, with 7 bases lining up with TRBD1. From germline, CDR1 is KGHSH and CDR2 LQKENI. The junction had 5 bases not matched to a gene; V was cut back by 0 bases and J by 3 bases. The CDR3 consists of 16 residues. The CDR3 DNA follows: TGTGCCAGCTCACCACCGAAGACAGGGTATGGAAACACCATATATTTT. Translated: CASSPPKTGYGNTIYF.

This sequence joins TRBV2 and TRBJ2-2; 7 bases are shared with TRBD1. The J segment lost 3 bases and the V segment lost 7 bases, leaving 5 bases of the junction unmatched. This CDR3 region has 14 residues. The germline V gene encodes CDR1 SNHLY and CDR2 FYNNEI. CDR3 nucleotide sequence: TGTGCCAGCATGAGGGGGCTAGACACCGGGGAGCTGTTTTTT. Its translation is CASMRGLDTGELFF.

The rearrangement uses TRBV6-2 or TRBV6-3 and TRBJ2-7; tentatively, D is TRBD1 (5 bases). The CDR3 extends over 15 amino acids. Trimming removed 0 bases at V and 5 bases at J, with 14 bases between. CDR1 and CDR2 from the germline V gene are MNHEY and SVGEGT. Here the CDR3 DNA reads TGTGCCAGCAGTTACTCGGGAAGGCAGGGCCACGAGCAGTACTTC. It encodes CASSYSGRQGHEQYF.

The chain employs TRBV29-1 and TRBJ2-1, with TRBD2 matching over 10 bases. V shed 6 bases and J 0 bases; nucleotides not matched to a gene: 2. The CDR3 extends over 14 amino acids. In germline, CDR1 is SQVTM, CDR2 ANQGSEA. Here the CDR3 reads CSVGTSASYNEQFF. In DNA, the CDR3 is TGCAGCGTCGGGACTAGCGCCTCCTACAATGAGCAGTTCTTC.

This rearrangement joins TRBV28 to TRBJ2-5; TRBD1 matches 9 bases. The DNA matches TRBJ2-7 better at its end, which makes the J call doubtful. Germline V gene data show CDR1 as MDHEN and CDR2 as SYDVKM. CDR3 size: 17 residues. The CDR3 loop is CASSLSATGTGSYEQYF. The CDR3 DNA reads as TGTGCCAGCAGTTTATCAGCCACCGGGACAGGGTCCTACGAGCAGTACTTC.

The chain joins TRBV6-5 to TRBJ1-6; D is uncertain. Deletions cut 7 bases from V and 0 bases from J, with 10 bases between. Germline CDR1 and CDR2: MNHEY and SVGAGI. The CDR3 extends over 15 amino acids. The CDR3 protein is CASTKTNSYNSPLHF. CDR3 in DNA: TGTGCCAGCACCAAGACAAACTCCTATAATTCACCCCTCCACTTT.

The chain employs TRBV7-9 and TRBJ2-1; 8 bases align to TRBD1. The CDR3 is 12 amino acids. Trimming at V came to 5 bases and at J to 14 bases, leaving 8 bases not matched to a gene. CDR1 and CDR2 from the germline V gene are SEHNR and FQNEAQ (reference sequence). Here the CDR3 DNA reads TGTGCCAGCAGCGTCGGACAGGGATTGGAGTTCTTC. It translates to CASSVGQGLEFF. Based on the CDR3 plus reference TRBV7-9 and TRBJ2-1, the full variable domain is DTGVSQNPRHKITKRGQNVTFRCDPISEHNRLYWYRQTLGQGPEFLTYFQNEAQLEKSRLLSDRFSAERPKGSFSTLEIQRTEQGDSAMYLCASSVGQGLEFFGPGTRLTVL.

The chain links TRBV6-5 to TRBJ1-3; D uncertain. The V gene's germline CDR1 is MNHEY and CDR2 SVGAGI. The CDR3 consists of 15 residues. V lost 0 bases to trimming and J lost 0 bases, with 6 bases between them. The CDR3 coding sequence is TGTGCCAGCAGTTACTCTCGGGACTCTGGAAACACCATATATTTT. Its protein is CASSYSRDSGNTIYF.

The sample holds a few counts of this clone. This chain links TRBV19 with TRBJ1-3; 7 bases are a match to TRBD1. Germline V gene sequence: CDR1 LNHDA, CDR2 SQIVND (reference sequence). The CDR3 extends over 14 amino acids. With 5 bases clipped from V and 4 bases from J, the junction kept 5 bases outside the gene matches. The CDR3 sequence: CASSDRDIGNTIYF. The DNA for the CDR3 is TGTGCCAGTAGTGACAGGGATATCGGAAACACCATATATTTT.

This clone was found a few times. The rearrangement joins TRBV3-1 (or the pseudogene TRBV3-2) to TRBJ1-1; tentative D call: TRBD1 (6 bases). Looked up from germline, CDR1 is LGHDT and CDR2 is YNNKEL (reference sequence). The germline V and J ends were trimmed by 4 bases and 1 base, with 7 bases remaining between them. This CDR3 has 13 amino acids. The CDR3 sequence is CASSPGQNTEAFF. The CDR3 DNA follows: TGTGCCAGCAGCCCGGGACAGAACACTGAAGCTTTCTTT.

Only one count was recorded for this clone. This chain joins TRBV18 and TRBJ2-5; 12 nucleotides agree with TRBD2. The CDR3 loop spans 16 amino acids. V was pared by 2 bases and J by 3 bases, with 4 bases of the junction left unmatched. From germline, CDR1 is KGHSH and CDR2 LQKENI. Written as DNA, the CDR3 is TGTGCCAGCTCACCATCGACTAGCGGGAGAAAAGAGACCCAGTACTTC. Amino acid sequence: CASSPSTSGRKETQYF. The full variable domain, with the rest looked up from reference TRBV18 and TRBJ2-5, is NAGVMQNPRHLVRRRGQEARLRCSPMKGHSHVYWYRQLPEEGLKFMVYLQKENIIDESGMPKERFSAEFPKEGPSILRIQQVVRGDSAAYFCASSPSTSGRKETQYFGPGTRLLVL.

The chain employs TRBV6-5 and TRBJ2-3, with TRBD2 identical over 12 bases. V shed 6 bases, J shed 6 bases, and the junction held 4 bases outside the gene matches. From germline, CDR1 is MNHEY and CDR2 SVGAGI. This CDR3 region has 14 residues. CDR3 nucleotides: TGTGCCAGCAGGCCTAGCGGGGGGGCCGATACGCAGTATTTT. It translates to CASRPSGGADTQYF.

Points on this clone: Other DNA sequences of this sample code for an identical CDR3. V gene TRBV7-2 combines with J gene TRBJ2-5; no clear D gene. Germline V gene lookup returns CDR1 SGHTA and CDR2 FQGNSA. The V gene lost 1 base and the J gene lost 1 base, with 10 bases spanning the gap. This CDR3 spans 15 amino acids. This CDR3 reads CASSLGRGSQETQYF. The CDR3 DNA sequence: TGTGCCAGCAGCTTAGGCAGAGGATCCCAAGAGACCCAGTACTTC.

This clone came up once. The chain joins TRBV5-1 to TRBJ1-4; no clear D gene. The length of the CDR3 is 15 residues. Germline-derived CDR1 and CDR2 are SGHRS and YFSETQ. Trimming took off 4 bases at V and 5 bases at J, with 15 bases between the two ends. As DNA, the CDR3 is TGCGCCAGCAGCCCGGAGGCAGGATACAATGAAAAACTGTTTTTT. This sequence encodes CASSPEAGYNEKLFF.

The V gene is TRBV6-5, the J gene TRBJ1-4, with D tentatively TRBD1 (6 bases). Per the germline V gene, CDR1 is MNHEY and CDR2 is SVGAGI. The CDR3 runs to 14 residues. V lost 6 bases, J lost 4 bases, and 12 bases lay in between. In DNA, the CDR3 is TGTGCCAGCAGCCTTACAGGGATTAATGAAAAACTGTTTTTT. This translates into CASSLTGINEKLFF.

The chain employs TRBV19 and TRBJ1-5, with D perhaps TRBD1 (6 bases). Germline values: CDR1 LNHDA, CDR2 SQIVND (reference sequence). Trimming removed 7 bases at V and 0 bases at J, with 13 bases between. This CDR3 region has 15 residues. The CDR3 region has the DNA TGTGCCAGTACCGATGGACAGTTTAGCAATCAGCCCCAGCATTTT. It is translated as CASTDGQFSNQPQHF.

The chain recombines TRBV7-2 with TRBJ2-5; unclear D gene. Germline V gene lookup returns CDR1 SGHTA and CDR2 FQGNSA. Trimming pared 1 base from V and 4 bases from J, leaving 13 bases between. The CDR3 is 15 amino acids. The CDR3 loop reads CASSLGAFNRETQYF. DNA for the CDR3: TGTGCCAGCAGCTTAGGCGCCTTCAACCGAGAGACCCAGTACTTC.

The chain is built from TRBV7-8 and TRBJ2-7, with a possible D match to TRBD2 (6 bases). This CDR3 comprises 14 residues. Trimming removed 2 bases at V and 3 bases at J, with 11 bases between. Germline V gene data show CDR1 as SGHVS and CDR2 as FQNEAQ. CDR3 sequence: CASSLTTAGYEQYF. The CDR3 nucleotides are TGTGCCAGCAGCTTAACGACAGCGGGCTACGAGCAGTACTTC.